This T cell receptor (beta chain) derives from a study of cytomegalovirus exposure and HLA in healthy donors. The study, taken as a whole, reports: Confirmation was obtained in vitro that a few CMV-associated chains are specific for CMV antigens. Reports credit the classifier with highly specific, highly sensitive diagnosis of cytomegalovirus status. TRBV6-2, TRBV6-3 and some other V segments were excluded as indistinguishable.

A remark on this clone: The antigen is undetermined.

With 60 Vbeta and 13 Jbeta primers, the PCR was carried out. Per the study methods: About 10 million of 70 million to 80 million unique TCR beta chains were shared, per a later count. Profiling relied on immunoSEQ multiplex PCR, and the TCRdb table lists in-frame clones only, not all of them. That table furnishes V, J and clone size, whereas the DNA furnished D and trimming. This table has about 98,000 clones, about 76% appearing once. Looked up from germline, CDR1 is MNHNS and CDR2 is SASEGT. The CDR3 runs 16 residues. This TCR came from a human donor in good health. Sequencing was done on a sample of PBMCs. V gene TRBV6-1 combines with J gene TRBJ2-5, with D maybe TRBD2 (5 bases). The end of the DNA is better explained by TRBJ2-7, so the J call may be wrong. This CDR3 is CASSEVRRTHSYEQYF. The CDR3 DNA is TGTGCCAGCAGTGAAGTCCGTCGGACTCACTCCTACGAGCAGTACTTC.